This T cell receptor (beta chain) originates from a study of Graves' ophthalmopathy and Graves' hyperthyroidism. Study-wide results and limits: Ophthalmopathy progression predictions by the model showed roughly 75% specificity and over 60% sensitivity.

This clonotype was detected ten times or more. Its matching antigen is unknown. V lost 0 bases, J lost 2 bases, and 14 bases lay in between. The CDR3 runs to 15 residues. CDR1 and CDR2 from the germline V gene are DFQATT and SNEGSKA (reference sequence). Stable hyperthyroidism meant no ophthalmopathy within 18 months of follow-up. TCR beta CDR3 regions were amplified from RNA transcripts. After a first-round RT-PCR with HTBI primers, a second-round multiplex PCR was run. One entry per CDR3 protein results from TCRdb running MiXCR on the multiplex PCR reads. The repertoire consists of roughly 610,000 distinct CDR3 sequences, with about 20% occurring once and the leading ten covering roughly 6.9%.

Sample: peripheral blood. The sequence was collected from a woman aged 18-29 years with stable Graves' hyperthyroidism. Some clones in this sample may be carry-over from other donors' samples. The chain uses TRBV20-1 and TRBJ2-7; D is possibly TRBD2 (6 bases). CDR3 nucleotide sequence: TGCAGTGCTAGAGATCCGGCTAGCGCTGCCTACGAGCAGTACTTC. Residues: CSARDPASAAYEQYF.